The 19 T cell receptor beta chains below all came from one sample that was sequenced in a study of shared clonotypes between healthy human individuals. Here immunoSEQ multiplex PCR was the method, and the copy in TCRdb shows in-frame clones only, minus some. Counted here are 2 million to 3 million clones, around nine tenths occurring once; the ten biggest clones make up around 0.15%. Sequenced material: naive CD4+ T cells sorted from blood. Subset indicated: CD45RA+ positively selected. The source is a man aged 18 to 35 in good health.

The chain links TRBV19 to TRBJ1-2; D not certain. With 4 bases removed from V and 3 bases from J, the gap between germline ends came to 9 bases. Germline loops: CDR1 LNHDA, CDR2 SQIVND (reference sequence). The CDR3 spans 13 residues. The CDR3, as DNA: TGTGCCAGTAGTAGTAGTTGGGACTATGGCTACACCTTC. It codes for CASSSSWDYGYTF. Full variable domain (rest looked up from reference TRBV19 and TRBJ1-2): DGGITQSPKYLFRKEGQNVTLSCEQNLNHDAMYWYRQDPGQGLRLIYYSQIVNDFQKGDIAEGYSVSREKKESFPLTVTSAQKNPTAFYLCASSSSWDYGYTFGSGTRLTVV.

The V gene is TRBV5-6, the J gene TRBJ1-2; 11 bases are shared with TRBD1. The junction had 5 bases not matched to a gene; V was cut back by 4 bases and J by 3 bases. The CDR3 contains 15 residues. CDR1 is SGHDT, CDR2 YYEEEE, per germline. The CDR3 sequence is CASSGGTGGHYGYTF. The CDR3 region has the DNA TGTGCCAGCAGCGGAGGGACAGGGGGACACTATGGCTACACCTTC.

This chain links TRBV10-3 with TRBJ1-5; 9 bases fit TRBD1. The V gene end was trimmed by 4 bases and the J gene end by 5 bases; junction bases not matched to a gene: 6. Germline V CDR1 and CDR2: ENHRY, SYGVKD. The CDR3 totals 15 residues. This chain's CDR3 is CAISAGQGKDQPQHF. The CDR3 DNA reads TGTGCCATCAGTGCGGGACAGGGTAAGGATCAGCCCCAGCATTTT.

In the case of this clone: At the DNA level, this CDR3 is encoded by other sequences in the same sample as well. The V and J genes are TRBV19 and TRBJ2-3; 9 positions agree with TRBD2. V shed 6 bases and J 0 bases; nucleotides not matched to a gene: 4. This CDR3 spans 15 amino acids. Looked up from germline, CDR1 is LNHDA and CDR2 is SQIVND (reference sequence). The CDR3 nucleotides read TGTGCCAGTAGCCTCACTAGCGGGAGCACAGATACGCAGTATTTT. Protein sequence: CASSLTSGSTDTQYF.

With respect to this clone: Within the sample, other DNA sequences also encode this same CDR3. The chain combines TRBV7-2 with TRBJ2-2, with D possibly matching TRBD1 (6 bases). Germline V gene data show CDR1 as SGHTA and CDR2 as FQGNSA. V gave up 6 bases and J gave up 6 bases, with 11 bases separating them. The CDR3 length is 13 residues. The CDR3 coding sequence is TGTGCCAGCAGTCTCGAGGGGGCCGGGGAGCTGTTTTTT. Amino acids: CASSLEGAGELFF.

The rearrangement uses TRBV2 and TRBJ1-5, with unresolved D. The CDR3 has 16 residues. The V end lost 5 bases, the J end lost 0 bases, and 14 bases lay between the germline ends. Germline CDR1 SNHLY, CDR2 FYNNEI. The CDR3 here is CASSPRVPYSNQPQHF. The CDR3 coding sequence is TGTGCCAGCAGTCCCCGGGTCCCCTATAGCAATCAGCCCCAGCATTTT.

This clone was counted once. The chain links TRBV7-6 to TRBJ2-5; 11 positions agree with TRBD2. CDR1 is SGHVS, CDR2 FNYEAQ, per germline. V shed 0 bases and J 2 bases; nucleotides not matched to a gene: 5. This CDR3 has 17 amino acids. CDR3 coding DNA: TGTGCCAGCAGCTTAGCGAGACTAGCGGGAAGACAAGAGACCCAGTACTTC. Its translation: CASSLARLAGRQETQYF.

The chain carries TRBV5-1 and TRBJ2-1; 14 bases line up with TRBD2. V was pared by 0 bases and J by 8 bases, with 4 bases of the junction left unmatched. The germline V gene has CDR1 SGHRS and CDR2 YFSETQ. The CDR3 contains 16 residues. CDR3 loop: CASSLGGGLAGDEQFF. DNA of the CDR3: TGCGCCAGCAGCTTGGGAGGGGGACTAGCGGGAGATGAGCAGTTCTTC. Based on the CDR3 plus reference TRBV5-1 and TRBJ2-1, the full variable domain is KAGVTQTPRYLIKTRGQQVTLSCSPISGHRSVSWYQQTPGQGLQFLFEYFSETQRNKGNFPGRFSGRQFSNSRSEMNVSTLELGDSALYLCASSLGGGLAGDEQFFGPGTRLTVL.

This sequence joins TRBV2 and TRBJ1-2, with TRBD1 matching over 7 bases. CDR1 and CDR2 (germline): SNHLY, FYNNEI. The CDR3 is 14 residues long. Germline trimming cut 2 bases from V and 4 bases from J; bases unmatched to any gene: 4. CDR3 residues: CASSESGQAYGYTF. The CDR3 DNA reads as TGTGCCAGCAGTGAATCCGGACAGGCCTATGGCTACACCTTC.

The chain links TRBV4-1 to TRBJ2-1; D may correspond to TRBD1 or TRBD2 (6 bases each). Trimming removed 3 bases at V and 10 bases at J, with 16 bases between. The length of the CDR3 is 14 residues. The germline V gene encodes CDR1 MGHRA and CDR2 YSYEKL. CDR3 coding DNA: TGCGCCAGCAGCCACATAGAGGGGGGTCCGGAGCAGTTCTTC. Translating gives CASSHIEGGPEQFF.

The rearrangement links TRBV25-1 to TRBJ2-1; 11 bases match TRBD2. Germline V CDR1 and CDR2: MGHDK, SYGVNS. The CDR3 is 14 residues long. V was clipped by 5 bases and J by 6 bases; unmatched bases: 3. This CDR3 is CASSFSGRANEQFF. The CDR3 coding sequence is TGTGCCAGCAGTTTTAGCGGGAGGGCCAATGAGCAGTTCTTC.

The chain employs TRBV18 and TRBJ1-2; D not certain. V lost 2 bases, J lost 7 bases, and 11 bases lay in between. The CDR3 has 13 amino acids. Germline lookup yields CDR1 KGHSH and CDR2 LQKENI. CDR3 DNA: TGTGCCAGCTCACCAGGGCTCGGAGGTGGCTACACCTTC. Its protein is CASSPGLGGGYTF.

V usage is TRBV7-3 and J usage is TRBJ2-5; the match to TRBD2 covers 9 bases. The CDR3 is 16 amino acids. CDR1 and CDR2 from the germline V gene are SGHTA and FQGTGA. J gave up 3 bases and V 0 bases, and 5 bases lay outside the gene matches. CDR3 nucleotide sequence: TGTGCCAGCAGCTTAACGGGTCTAGCGGGGAAAGAGACCCAGTACTTC. Residues: CASSLTGLAGKETQYF.

V and J are TRBV6-1 and TRBJ2-7; TRBD1 matches at 7 bases. The CDR3 totals 14 residues. Per germline, CDR1 MNHNS and CDR2 SASEGT. Trimming took 7 bases from V and 1 from J; bases not matched to a gene: 7. The CDR3 bases are TGTGCCAGCAACGACAGGGCCAATTCCTACGAGCAGTACTTC. This gives the protein CASNDRANSYEQYF.

This clone was recorded only once. The sample carries other DNA sequences with the same CDR3. The CDR3 region is CAISPGGYNEQFF. CDR3 coding DNA: TGTGCCATCAGTCCCGGGGGCTACAATGAGCAGTTCTTC. The V gene is TRBV10-3, the J gene TRBJ2-1, with a tentative D call TRBD2 (6 bases). Trimming left V 5 bases short and J 3 bases short, with 8 bases between. Germline CDR1 reads ENHRY; CDR2 reads SYGVKD. The CDR3 consists of 13 residues.

The V and J genes are TRBV27 and TRBJ1-6; 8 bases fit TRBD1. J lost 8 bases, V lost 8 bases, and 8 bases had no gene match. Germline V lookup: CDR1 MNHEY, CDR2 SMNVEV (reference sequence). This CDR3 has 14 amino acids. The CDR3 region has the DNA TGTGCCAGCGGTTATCAGGGGGCGTATTCACCCCTCCACTTT. Translation gives CASGYQGAYSPLHF.

The rearrangement joins TRBV11-2 to TRBJ2-2; TRBD2 agrees at 8 bases. The CDR3 runs 17 residues. The trim removed 5 bases at V and 0 bases at J, leaving 8 bases unmatched. Germline V gene sequence: CDR1 SGHAT, CDR2 FQNNGV. The CDR3: CASSVRSSGSNTGELFF. Written as DNA, the CDR3 is TGTGCCAGCAGCGTACGGTCTAGCGGGTCGAACACCGGGGAGCTGTTTTTT.

This clone has only one observation. In nucleotides, the CDR3 is TGTGCCAGCAGCCCACGGGGGAATCTTGGGGACATTCAGTACTTC. It encodes CASSPRGNLGDIQYF. This chain joins TRBV6-4 and TRBJ2-4; the D gene is possibly TRBD2 (6 bases). The V end lost 6 bases, the J end lost 8 bases, and 20 bases lay between the germline ends. The CDR3 loop spans 15 amino acids. CDR1 is MRHNA and CDR2 is SNTAGT in the germline V gene.

The chain employs TRBV30 and TRBJ1-6; D may be TRBD1 (5 bases). The length of the CDR3 is 12 residues. The V and J ends lost 5 bases and 8 bases respectively, with 10 bases between them. The germline gives CDR1 GTSNPN, CDR2 SVGIG (reference sequence). CDR3 in DNA: TGTGCCTGGGGGGCGGTGTATTCACCCCTCCACTTT. Protein product: CAWGAVYSPLHF.